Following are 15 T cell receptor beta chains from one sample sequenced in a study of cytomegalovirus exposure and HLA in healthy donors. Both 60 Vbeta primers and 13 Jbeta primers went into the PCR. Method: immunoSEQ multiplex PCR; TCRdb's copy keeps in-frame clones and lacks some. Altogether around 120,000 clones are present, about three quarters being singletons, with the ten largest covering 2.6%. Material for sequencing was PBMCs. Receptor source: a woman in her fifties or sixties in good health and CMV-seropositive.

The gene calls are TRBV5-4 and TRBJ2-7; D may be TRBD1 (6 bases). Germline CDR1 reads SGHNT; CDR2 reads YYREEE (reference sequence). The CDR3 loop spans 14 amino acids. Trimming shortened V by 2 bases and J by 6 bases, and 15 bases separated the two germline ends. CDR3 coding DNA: TGTGCCAGCAGCTTTGAATGGCAGGGGACCGAGCAGTACTTC. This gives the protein CASSFEWQGTEQYF.

This CDR3 is CASTTGGLLTDTQYF. DNA for the CDR3: TGTGCCAGCACCACGGGGGGGCTTCTCACAGATACGCAGTATTTT. The chain recombines TRBV6-1 with TRBJ2-3, with 8 bases that match TRBD2. This CDR3 is built from 15 residues. The J segment lost 2 bases and the V segment lost 7 bases, leaving 8 bases of the junction unmatched. Germline V gene sequence: CDR1 MNHNS, CDR2 SASEGT.

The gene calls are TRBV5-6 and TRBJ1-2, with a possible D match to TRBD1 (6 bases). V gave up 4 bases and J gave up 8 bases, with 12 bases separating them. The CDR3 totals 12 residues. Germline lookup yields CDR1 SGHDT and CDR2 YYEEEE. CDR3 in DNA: TGTGCCAGCAGCACAGGGTTCTACGGCTACACCTTC. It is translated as CASSTGFYGYTF. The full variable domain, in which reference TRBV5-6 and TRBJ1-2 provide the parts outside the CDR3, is DAGVTQSPTHLIKTRGQQVTLRCSPKSGHDTVSWYQQALGQGPQFIFQYYEEEERQRGNFPDRFSGHQFPNYSSELNVNALLLGDSALYLCASSTGFYGYTFGSGTRLTVV.

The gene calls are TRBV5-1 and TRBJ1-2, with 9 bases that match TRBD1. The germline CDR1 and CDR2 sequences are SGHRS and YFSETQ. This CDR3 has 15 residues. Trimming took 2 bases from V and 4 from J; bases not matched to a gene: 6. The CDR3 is CASSFPETGGYGYTF. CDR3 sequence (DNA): TGCGCCAGCAGCTTCCCGGAGACAGGGGGCTATGGCTACACCTTC.

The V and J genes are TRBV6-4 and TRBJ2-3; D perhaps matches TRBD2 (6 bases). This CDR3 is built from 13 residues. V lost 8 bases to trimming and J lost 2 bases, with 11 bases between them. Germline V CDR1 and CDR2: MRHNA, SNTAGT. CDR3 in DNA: TGTGCCAGCGGGGCGGGGCACACAGATACGCAGTATTTT. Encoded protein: CASGAGHTDTQYF.

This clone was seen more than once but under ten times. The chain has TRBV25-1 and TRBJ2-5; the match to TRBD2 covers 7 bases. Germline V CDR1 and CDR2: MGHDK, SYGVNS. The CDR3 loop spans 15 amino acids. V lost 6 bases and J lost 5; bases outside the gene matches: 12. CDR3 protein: CASSGGNLRWETQYF. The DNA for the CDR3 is TGTGCCAGCAGCGGGGGGAACCTTAGGTGGGAGACCCAGTACTTC.

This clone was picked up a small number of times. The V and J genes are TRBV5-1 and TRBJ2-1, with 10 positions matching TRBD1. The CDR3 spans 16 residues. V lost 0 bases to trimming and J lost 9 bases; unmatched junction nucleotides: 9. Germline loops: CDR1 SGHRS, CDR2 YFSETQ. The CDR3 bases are TGCGCCAGCAGCTTGGGGCTTGGGACAGGGGCATTTGAGCAGTTCTTC. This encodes CASSLGLGTGAFEQFF.

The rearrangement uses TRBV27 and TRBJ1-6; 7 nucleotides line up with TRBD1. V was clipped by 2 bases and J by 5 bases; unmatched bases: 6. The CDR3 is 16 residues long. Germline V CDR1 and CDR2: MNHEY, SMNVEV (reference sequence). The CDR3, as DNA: TGTGCCAGCAGTTTAGGTGACAGGGTTGATAATTCACCCCTCCACTTT. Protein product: CASSLGDRVDNSPLHF.

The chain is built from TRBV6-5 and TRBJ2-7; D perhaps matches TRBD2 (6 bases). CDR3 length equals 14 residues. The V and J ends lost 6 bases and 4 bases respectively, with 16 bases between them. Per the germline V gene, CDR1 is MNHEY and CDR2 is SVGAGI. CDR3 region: CASRRDPAGYEQYF. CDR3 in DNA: TGTGCCAGCAGGCGGGACCCCGCCGGTTACGAGCAGTACTTC.

DNA of the CDR3: TGTGCCAGTAGTATAAGACTAGCGGGGGGCCAGAGCTCCTACAATGAGCAGTTCTTC. Protein product: CASSIRLAGGQSSYNEQFF. This chain connects TRBV19 to TRBJ2-1, with 13 bases that match TRBD2. The CDR3 runs 19 residues. The V segment lost 2 bases and the J segment 0 bases; nucleotides outside the gene matches: 7. CDR1 and CDR2 from the germline V gene are LNHDA and SQIVND (reference sequence).

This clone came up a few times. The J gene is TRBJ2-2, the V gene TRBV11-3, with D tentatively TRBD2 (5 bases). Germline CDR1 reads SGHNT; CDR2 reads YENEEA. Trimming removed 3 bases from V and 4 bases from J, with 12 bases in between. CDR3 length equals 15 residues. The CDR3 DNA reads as TGTGCCAGCAGCTTTCCCGGGGAAGGCACCGGGGAGCTGTTTTTT. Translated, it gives CASSFPGEGTGELFF.

In DNA, the CDR3 is TGTGCCAGCTCACCACGGGGGGGCCGCGATGAGCAGTTCTTC. Amino acid sequence: CASSPRGGRDEQFF. The chain recombines TRBV18 with TRBJ2-1, with D possibly TRBD2 on 7 matching bases. CDR1 and CDR2 (germline): KGHSH, LQKENI. The ends were cut back, 1 base at V and 8 bases at J, with 12 bases in the middle. The CDR3 runs 14 residues.

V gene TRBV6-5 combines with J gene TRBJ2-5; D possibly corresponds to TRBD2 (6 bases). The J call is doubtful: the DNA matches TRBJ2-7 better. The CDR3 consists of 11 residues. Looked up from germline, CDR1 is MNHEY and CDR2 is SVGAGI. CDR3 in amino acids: CASIGSYEQYF. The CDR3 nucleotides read TGTGCCAGCATCGGGAGCTACGAGCAGTACTTC.

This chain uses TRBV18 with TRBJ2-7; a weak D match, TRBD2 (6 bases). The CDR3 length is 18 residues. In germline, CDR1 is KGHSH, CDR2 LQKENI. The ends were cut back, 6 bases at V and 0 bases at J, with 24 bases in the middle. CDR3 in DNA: TGTGCCAGCTCCAAGTGGGGTTCTAGCGACCCCAGCTCCTACGAGCAGTACTTC. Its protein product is CASSKWGSSDPSSYEQYF. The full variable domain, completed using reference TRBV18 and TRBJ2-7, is NAGVMQNPRHLVRRRGQEARLRCSPMKGHSHVYWYRQLPEEGLKFMVYLQKENIIDESGMPKERFSAEFPKEGPSILRIQQVVRGDSAAYFCASSKWGSSDPSSYEQYFGPGTRLTVT.

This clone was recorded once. CDR3 DNA: TGTGCCAGCAGCCGACAGGCAACCGGGGAGCTGTTTTTT. Amino acid sequence: CASSRQATGELFF. This chain connects TRBV2 to TRBJ2-2; maybe TRBD1 (6 bases). V gave up 6 bases and J gave up 5 bases, with 10 bases separating them. Germline CDR1 is SNHLY and CDR2 is FYNNEI. The CDR3 is 13 residues long.